This note documents a single T cell receptor (beta chain) sequence. Method: immunoSEQ multiplex PCR; TCRdb's copy keeps in-frame clones and lacks some. Here the sample spans about 120,000 clones, around 93% being singletons. This sample is drawn from a study of siplizumab effects on memory and regulatory T cells. The CDR3 extends over 15 amino acids. Trimming took 4 bases from V and 4 from J; bases not matched to a gene: 4. CDR1 and CDR2 from the germline V gene are SGHTA and FQGNSA. The V and J genes are TRBV7-2 and TRBJ1-5; 10 bases line up with TRBD1. The sample taken for sequencing was non-Treg CD4+ T cells sorted from blood. The sequence was obtained from a human donor in good health. CDR3 sequence: CASSSGQGENQPQHF. Written as DNA, the CDR3 is TGTGCCAGCAGCTCAGGACAGGGGGAGAATCAGCCCCAGCATTTT.